This T cell receptor (beta chain) was sequenced in a study of Ad26.COV2.S vaccination and SARS-CoV-2 variants. Study summary: Doses of Ad26.COV2.S were injected into muscle once or twice, 56 days apart.

V gave up 7 bases and J gave up 3 bases, with 13 bases separating them. Germline V gene sequence: CDR1 LNHDA, CDR2 SQIVND (reference sequence). The CDR3 totals 13 residues. The repertoire was sequenced with immunoSEQ multiplex PCR; TCRdb's copy has only in-frame clones and lacks some. The data hold 350,000 to 400,000 clones, with about nine tenths observed a single time. The treatment was: some 19 received Ad26.COV2.S at low or high dose, single or two shots; 5 received placebo; per-sample allocation not given. Each sample was drawn 63 days after the first injection (of vaccine or placebo). Here the sequenced sample was peripheral blood, taken in a trial of Ad26.COV2.S vaccine versus placebo. The TCR comes from a person between 18 and 65 years old who received the Ad26.COV2.S COVID-19 vaccine or a placebo. The J gene is TRBJ2-7, the V gene TRBV19, with D maybe TRBD2 (5 bases). The CDR3 sequence: CASKRENSYEQYF. The CDR3 nucleotides read TGTGCCAGTAAGAGGGAGAACAGCTACGAGCAGTACTTC.